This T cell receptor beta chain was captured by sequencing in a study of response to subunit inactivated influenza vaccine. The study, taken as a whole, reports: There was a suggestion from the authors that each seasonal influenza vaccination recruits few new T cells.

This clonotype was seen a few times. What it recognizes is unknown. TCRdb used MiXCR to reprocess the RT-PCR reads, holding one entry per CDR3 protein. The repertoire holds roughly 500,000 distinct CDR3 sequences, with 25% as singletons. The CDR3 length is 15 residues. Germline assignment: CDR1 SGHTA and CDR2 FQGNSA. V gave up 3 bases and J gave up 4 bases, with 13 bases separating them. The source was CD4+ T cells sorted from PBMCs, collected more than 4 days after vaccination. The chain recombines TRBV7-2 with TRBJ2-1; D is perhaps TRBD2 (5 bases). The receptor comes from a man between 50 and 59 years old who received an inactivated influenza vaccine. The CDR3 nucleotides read TGTGCCAGCAGCTTTCGGGGATCACAGTACAATGAGCAGTTCTTC. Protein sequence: CASSFRGSQYNEQFF.